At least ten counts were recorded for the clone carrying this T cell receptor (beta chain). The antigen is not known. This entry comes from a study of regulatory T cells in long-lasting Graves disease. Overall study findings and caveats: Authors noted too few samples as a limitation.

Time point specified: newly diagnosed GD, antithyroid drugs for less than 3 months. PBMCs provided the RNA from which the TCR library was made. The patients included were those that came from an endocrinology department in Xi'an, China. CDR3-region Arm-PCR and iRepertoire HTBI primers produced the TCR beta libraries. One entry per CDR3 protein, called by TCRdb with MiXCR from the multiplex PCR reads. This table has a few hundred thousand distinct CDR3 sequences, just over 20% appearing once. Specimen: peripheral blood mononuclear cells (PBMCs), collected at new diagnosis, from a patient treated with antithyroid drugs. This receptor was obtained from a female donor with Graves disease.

Here the CDR3 reads CASSQRANSPLHF. In DNA, the CDR3 is TGTGCCAGCAGCCAACGTGCTAATTCACCCCTCCACTTT. The chain combines TRBV3-1 with TRBJ1-6; unclear D gene. Trimming took 2 bases from V and 6 from J, leaving 5 bases between them. The CDR3 has 13 residues. Germline V lookup: CDR1 LGHDT, CDR2 YNNKEL (reference sequence).